Following are 15 T cell receptor beta chains from one sample sequenced in a study of blood T cell repertoires in COVID-19 (dated by TCRdb to the early 2020s). Library construction relied on the immunoSEQ multiplex PCR assay. Sourced from immuneACCESS, this table was stored by TCRdb with only in-frame sequences that have V and J called. A share of the clones is absent; for the studies checked, an unresolved V gene accounts for under half, and the remainder has no known explanation. The sample contains roughly 230,000 clones, about 82% of them found a single time. Roughly 5% of the sample belongs to the ten largest clones. What was sequenced was peripheral blood. The receptors come from a man aged 45-60 years with COVID-19, enrolled during active disease.

In nucleotides, the CDR3 is TGTGCCAGCTCACTACAACGCGGGGCCGACACTGAAGCTTTCTTT. Amino acid sequence: CASSLQRGADTEAFF. The rearrangement joins TRBV18 to TRBJ1-1, with D possibly matching TRBD1 (5 bases). Looked up from germline, CDR1 is KGHSH and CDR2 is LQKENI. V lost 4 bases, J lost 3 bases, and 15 bases lay in between. This CDR3 is built from 15 residues. The variable domain in full, completed from reference TRBV18 and TRBJ1-1, reads NAGVMQNPRHLVRRRGQEARLRCSPMKGHSHVYWYRQLPEEGLKFMVYLQKENIIDESGMPKERFSAEFPKEGPSILRIQQVVRGDSAAYFCASSLQRGADTEAFFGQGTRLTVV.

This clone has a single count. The chain joins TRBV10-3 to TRBJ1-1, with unresolved D. Looked up from germline, CDR1 is ENHRY and CDR2 is SYGVKD. The CDR3 length is 13 residues. V was shortened by 1 base and J by 4 bases, with 7 bases between the two germline ends. The CDR3 DNA reads as TGTGCCATCAGTGAGTTGGAGAGCACTGAAGCTTTCTTT. This encodes CAISELESTEAFF.

The rearrangement joins TRBV9 to TRBJ2-3; D is ambiguous. Germline V gene sequence: CDR1 SGDLS, CDR2 YYNGEE. Trimming pared 0 bases from V and 5 bases from J, leaving 10 bases between. This CDR3 has 14 amino acids. The CDR3 sequence: CASSVATYGDTQYF. CDR3 nucleotide sequence: TGTGCCAGCAGCGTAGCCACTTACGGAGATACGCAGTATTTT.

The chain recombines TRBV7-9 with TRBJ2-7; D unclear. The CDR3 spans 14 residues. The germline V and J ends were trimmed by 6 bases and 1 base, with 13 bases remaining between them. Germline CDR1 reads SEHNR; CDR2 reads FQNEAQ (reference sequence). The DNA of the CDR3 is TGTGCCAGCAGTCTATTTGACGGGTCCTACGAGCAGTACTTC. Protein: CASSLFDGSYEQYF.

This chain connects TRBV11-2 to TRBJ2-3; 12 nucleotides agree with TRBD2. The CDR3 length is 16 residues. In germline, CDR1 is SGHAT, CDR2 FQNNGV. V dropped 1 base and J dropped 2; count of bases not matched to a gene: 1. In DNA form, the CDR3 reads TGTGCCAGCAGCTTAGGACTAGCGGGGGCCACAGATACGCAGTATTTT. Residues: CASSLGLAGATDTQYF. Based on the CDR3 plus reference TRBV11-2 and TRBJ2-3, the full variable domain is EAGVAQSPRYKIIEKRQSVAFWCNPISGHATLYWYQQILGQGPKLLIQFQNNGVVDDSQLPKDRFSAERLKGVDSTLKIQPAKLEDSAVYLCASSLGLAGATDTQYFGPGTRLTVL.

This sequence joins TRBV5-1 and TRBJ2-1; the match to TRBD2 covers 10 bases. V lost 0 bases to trimming and J lost 4 bases; unmatched junction nucleotides: 7. The CDR3 has 17 residues. The V gene's germline CDR1 is SGHRS and CDR2 YFSETQ. This chain's CDR3 is CASSLVSSGGKYNEQFF. DNA of the CDR3: TGCGCCAGCAGCTTGGTGTCTAGCGGGGGTAAATACAATGAGCAGTTCTTC.

This chain uses TRBV3-1 (or the pseudogene TRBV3-2) with TRBJ2-7; 8 positions match TRBD2. The CDR3 spans 16 residues. From germline, CDR1 is LGHDT and CDR2 YNNKEL (reference sequence). The J segment lost 2 bases and the V segment lost 0 bases, leaving 6 bases of the junction unmatched. CDR3 sequence: CASSQDFRGGTYEQYF. The CDR3, as DNA: TGTGCCAGCAGCCAAGACTTTCGCGGGGGGACCTACGAGCAGTACTTC.

The rearrangement joins TRBV5-1 to TRBJ2-1, with 7 nucleotides matching TRBD1. The germline gives CDR1 SGHRS, CDR2 YFSETQ. This CDR3 is 14 amino acids long. J lost 5 bases, V lost 4 bases, and 6 bases had no gene match. CDR3 DNA: TGCGCCAGCAGCGCCGGGACAGAAAACAATGAGCAGTTCTTC. Protein sequence: CASSAGTENNEQFF.

This sequence joins TRBV6-4 and TRBJ2-2, with a weak D call TRBD2 (7 bases). V shed 6 bases and J shed 2 bases, with 16 bases lying between them. Per the germline V gene, CDR1 is MRHNA and CDR2 is SNTAGT. The CDR3 is made up of 16 amino acids. The CDR3 loop reads CASSAAGGRNTGELFF. DNA of the CDR3: TGTGCCAGCAGCGCAGCCGGGGGGCGCAACACCGGGGAGCTGTTTTTT.

In this sample, this clone turned up a few times. V and J are TRBV28 and TRBJ1-2; 8 bases line up with TRBD1. With V trimmed by 3 bases and J by 7 bases, 7 bases remained unmatched. The CDR3 has 14 residues. CDR1 is MDHEN, CDR2 SYDVKM, per germline. CDR3 nucleotide sequence: TGTGCCAGCAGTTTCGGGACAGGAGGCTTTGGCTACACCTTC. It codes for CASSFGTGGFGYTF.

Details on this clone: The junction departs from germline at one end; a sequencing error may be responsible. The chain has TRBV7-7 and TRBJ2-3; 8 bases fit TRBD2. The CDR3 totals 15 residues. Per the germline V gene, CDR1 is SSHAT and CDR2 is FNYEAQ (reference sequence). The CDR3 DNA sequence: TGTGCTAGCAGCACGGGGGGGCAGGGCACAGATACGCAGTATTTT. It codes for CASSTGGQGTDTQYF.

The chain carries TRBV13 and TRBJ2-2; possibly TRBD2 for D (5 bases). V was clipped by 5 bases and J by 6 bases, with 16 bases between them. The CDR3 is 15 residues long. CDR1 is PRHDT, CDR2 FYEKMQ, per germline (reference sequence). The CDR3 is CASSLLGQAAGELFF. The CDR3 bases are TGTGCCAGCAGCCTACTAGGTCAGGCAGCCGGGGAGCTGTTTTTT.

This sequence joins TRBV27 and TRBJ1-6; the match to TRBD1 covers 7 bases. This CDR3 region has 16 residues. Looked up from germline, CDR1 is MNHEY and CDR2 is SMNVEV (reference sequence). Trimming removed 3 bases from V and 5 bases from J; junction bases left unmatched: 7. This chain's CDR3 is CASSFRGGYHNSPLHF. The CDR3 region has the DNA TGTGCCAGCAGTTTTCGAGGGGGCTACCATAATTCACCCCTCCACTTT.

The V gene is TRBV28, the J gene TRBJ1-4; TRBD1 matches at 8 bases. V shed 6 bases, J shed 0 bases, and the junction held 12 bases outside the gene matches. CDR1 MDHEN and CDR2 SYDVKM come from the germline V gene. The CDR3 spans 18 residues. CDR3 nucleotide sequence: TGTGCCAGCAGGATAGTGACAGGGGCAATTGCAACTAATGAAAAACTGTTTTTT. It is translated as CASRIVTGAIATNEKLFF.

The CDR3 sequence is CASSFRRAEGNEQYF. The CDR3 nucleotides are TGTGCCAGCAGTTTTAGGAGGGCGGAGGGCAACGAGCAGTACTTC. This sequence joins TRBV2 and TRBJ2-7; a weak D match, TRBD2 (6 bases). The CDR3 is made up of 15 amino acids. Germline CDR1 and CDR2: SNHLY and FYNNEI. V lost 5 bases and J lost 5, with 19 bases in between.